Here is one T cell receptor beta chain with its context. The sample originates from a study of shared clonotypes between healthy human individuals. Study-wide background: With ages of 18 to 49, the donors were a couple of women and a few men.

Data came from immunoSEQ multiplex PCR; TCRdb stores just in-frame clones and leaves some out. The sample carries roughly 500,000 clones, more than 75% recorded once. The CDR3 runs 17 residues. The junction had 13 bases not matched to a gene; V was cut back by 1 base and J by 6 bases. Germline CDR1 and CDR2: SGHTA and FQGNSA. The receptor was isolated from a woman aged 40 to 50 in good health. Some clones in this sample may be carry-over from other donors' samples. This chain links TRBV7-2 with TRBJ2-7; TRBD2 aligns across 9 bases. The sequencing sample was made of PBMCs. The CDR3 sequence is CASSLGAGASGAGEQYF. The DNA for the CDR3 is TGTGCCAGCAGCTTAGGGGCCGGGGCTAGCGGGGCTGGCGAGCAGTACTTC.